These 23 T cell receptor beta chains share one sample of origin, sequenced in a study of T cell responses to AZD1222 COVID-19 vaccine. Sequencing was performed with immunoSEQ multiplex PCR; in TCRdb, only in-frame clones are kept and a portion is missing. The table has 140,000 or so clones, over 85% seen once; the top ten hold around 1.7%. The sample consisted of peripheral blood, taken on day 0 of AZD1222 vaccination. The receptor set was obtained from an adult in good health.

This clone came up a few times. This chain links TRBV7-9 with TRBJ2-3, with 10 bases aligning to TRBD1. This CDR3 has 16 amino acids. V shed 1 base, J shed 2 bases, and the junction held 3 bases outside the gene matches. Germline V gene lookup returns CDR1 SEHNR and CDR2 FQNEAQ (reference sequence). The CDR3 coding sequence is TGTGCCAGCAGCTTAGGGGACAGGGGCACCACAGATACGCAGTATTTT. Translation gives CASSLGDRGTTDTQYF. Together with reference TRBV7-9 and TRBJ2-3, the CDR3 gives the full variable domain: DTGVSQNPRHKITKRGQNVTFRCDPISEHNRLYWYRQTLGQGPEFLTYFQNEAQLEKSRLLSDRFSAERPKGSFSTLEIQRTEQGDSAMYLCASSLGDRGTTDTQYFGPGTRLTVL.

The genes are TRBV6-5 and TRBJ2-5; 7 bases agree with TRBD1. Trimming removed 6 bases from V and 3 bases from J; junction bases left unmatched: 7. This CDR3 region has 14 residues. Germline V gene sequence: CDR1 MNHEY, CDR2 SVGAGI. The CDR3 loop reads CASRTGLGKETQYF. DNA of the CDR3: TGTGCCAGCAGGACAGGGCTCGGGAAAGAGACCCAGTACTTC.

The genes are TRBV19 and TRBJ1-2; D remains ambiguous. Deletions cut 10 bases from V and 7 bases from J, with 22 bases between. From germline, CDR1 is LNHDA and CDR2 SQIVND (reference sequence). This CDR3 spans 14 amino acids. CDR3: CATHPISNPGGYTF. The CDR3 DNA reads TGTGCCACCCATCCCATCTCTAATCCAGGTGGCTACACCTTC.

This sequence joins TRBV6-5 and TRBJ2-1; weak D call: TRBD2 (6 bases). Trimming removed 0 bases from V and 3 bases from J, with 9 bases in between. This CDR3 has 15 amino acids. Germline CDR1 MNHEY, CDR2 SVGAGI. CDR3 region: CASSYSLADYNEQFF. The CDR3 bases are TGTGCCAGCAGTTACTCCTTAGCGGACTACAATGAGCAGTTCTTC.

The chain uses TRBV11-2 and TRBJ2-3; 9 bases are shared with TRBD2. Germline V gene sequence: CDR1 SGHAT, CDR2 FQNNGV. This CDR3 is built from 16 residues. The V segment lost 4 bases and the J segment 5 bases; nucleotides outside the gene matches: 10. This CDR3 is CASSSFGLAKLDTQYF. The CDR3 nucleotides read TGTGCCAGCAGCTCGTTCGGACTAGCGAAACTAGATACGCAGTATTTT. The full variable domain, completed using reference TRBV11-2 and TRBJ2-3, is EAGVAQSPRYKIIEKRQSVAFWCNPISGHATLYWYQQILGQGPKLLIQFQNNGVVDDSQLPKDRFSAERLKGVDSTLKIQPAKLEDSAVYLCASSSFGLAKLDTQYFGPGTRLTVL.

The genes are TRBV30 and TRBJ1-2; TRBD1 aligns across 7 bases. Looked up from germline, CDR1 is GTSNPN and CDR2 is SVGIG (reference sequence). V lost 4 bases, J lost 6 bases, and 20 bases stayed unmatched. The CDR3 covers 17 residues. CDR3 protein: CAWKEGTARRILDGYTF. CDR3 DNA sequence: TGTGCCTGGAAGGAGGGGACAGCCCGCAGGATCCTGGATGGCTACACCTTC.

J is TRBJ1-5 and V is TRBV27; 10 positions agree with TRBD1. Trimming cost V 2 bases and J 2 bases; bases outside gene matches: 3. From germline, CDR1 is MNHEY and CDR2 SMNVEV (reference sequence). The CDR3 is 16 residues long. The CDR3 loop is CASSLRGTGGNQPQHF. In nucleotides, the CDR3 is TGTGCCAGCAGTTTAAGGGGGACAGGGGGCAATCAGCCCCAGCATTTT.

This chain connects TRBV5-1 to TRBJ1-1; TRBD1 is a possible D gene (6 bases). The CDR3 spans 15 residues. Per germline, CDR1 SGHRS and CDR2 YFSETQ. Deletions cut 4 bases from V and 2 bases from J, with 15 bases between. The CDR3 DNA is TGCGCCAGCAGCCCTCGACAGGCCTTAAACACTGAAGCTTTCTTT. It specifies CASSPRQALNTEAFF. Combining the CDR3 with reference TRBV5-1 and TRBJ1-1 gives the whole variable domain KAGVTQTPRYLIKTRGQQVTLSCSPISGHRSVSWYQQTPGQGLQFLFEYFSETQRNKGNFPGRFSGRQFSNSRSEMNVSTLELGDSALYLCASSPRQALNTEAFFGQGTRLTVV.

The chain links TRBV13 to TRBJ1-4; TRBD1 might be the D (6 bases). The V gene lost 6 bases and the J gene lost 8 bases, with 16 bases spanning the gap. This CDR3 is built from 14 residues. Germline V gene lookup returns CDR1 PRHDT and CDR2 FYEKMQ (reference sequence). The CDR3 sequence is CASRGTTQGEKLFF. The DNA of the CDR3 is TGTGCCAGCAGAGGGACAACCCAGGGCGAAAAACTGTTTTTT.

The rearrangement joins TRBV2 to TRBJ1-6, with 8 bases fitting TRBD1. This CDR3 contains 16 residues. The trim removed 5 bases at V and 10 bases at J, leaving 13 bases unmatched. Germline CDR1 is SNHLY and CDR2 is FYNNEI. The CDR3 here is CASSHPSTGVFSPLHF. Written as DNA, the CDR3 is TGTGCCAGCAGTCACCCTTCGACAGGGGTTTTCTCACCCCTCCACTTT.

The DNA of the CDR3 is TGTGCCAGTAGTATGATTCGGACAGGGGGCTATAGCAATCAGCCCCAGCATTTT. Translating it yields CASSMIRTGGYSNQPQHF. This sequence joins TRBV19 and TRBJ1-5, with TRBD1 identical over 11 bases. The CDR3 is 18 residues long. V dropped 3 bases and J dropped 0; count of bases not matched to a gene: 7. The V gene's germline CDR1 is LNHDA and CDR2 SQIVND (reference sequence).

The J gene is TRBJ1-1, the V gene TRBV12-3 or TRBV12-4, with no clear D. V lost 6 bases to trimming and J lost 1 base, with 9 bases between them. This CDR3 is built from 13 residues. The chain's CDR3 is CASSRNPNTEAFF. CDR3 DNA sequence: TGTGCCAGCAGCCGGAACCCGAACACTGAAGCTTTCTTT.

The CDR3 region has the DNA TGTGCCAGCAGCTTGACCCGGACAAACACTGAAGCTTTCTTT. Protein: CASSLTRTNTEAFF. This chain connects TRBV5-4 to TRBJ1-1, with D possibly TRBD1 on 5 matching bases. There are 14 residues in the CDR3. V was trimmed by 1 base and J by 2 bases, leaving 9 bases between them. Germline V gives CDR1 SGHNT, CDR2 YYREEE (reference sequence).

The chain links TRBV7-3 to TRBJ2-1, with 10 bases fitting TRBD2. CDR1 is SGHTA, CDR2 FQGTGA, per germline. Germline trimming cut 2 bases from V and 5 bases from J; bases unmatched to any gene: 12. The CDR3 covers 18 residues. In DNA, the CDR3 is TGTGCCAGCAGCTTACTATCGACGACGGGACTAGCGAACAATGAGCAGTTCTTC. Its translation: CASSLLSTTGLANNEQFF.

CDR3 in DNA: TGTGCCAGCAGCTTGTCTGTGAGGGTGCGGAACACTGAAGCTTTCTTT. Translation gives CASSLSVRVRNTEAFF. J is TRBJ1-1 and V is TRBV5-4; D not resolved. Germline V lookup: CDR1 SGHNT, CDR2 YYREEE (reference sequence). Trimming pared 1 base from V and 1 base from J, leaving 14 bases between. The CDR3 totals 16 residues.

This clone was counted once. The chain carries TRBV9 and TRBJ2-1, with 11 bases aligning to TRBD2. The J segment lost 3 bases and the V segment lost 7 bases, leaving 3 bases of the junction unmatched. This CDR3 contains 14 residues. Germline CDR1 SGDLS, CDR2 YYNGEE. The DNA of the CDR3 is TGTGCCAGCGCTACTAGCGGGAGCTACAATGAGCAGTTCTTC. It specifies CASATSGSYNEQFF.

The chain couples TRBV9 to TRBJ2-2; TRBD1 aligns across 8 bases. J gave up 0 bases and V 1 base, and 2 bases lay outside the gene matches. The CDR3 has 16 amino acids. Germline values: CDR1 SGDLS, CDR2 YYNGEE. The CDR3 region is CASSVLDRANTGELFF. The CDR3 DNA reads TGTGCCAGCAGCGTACTGGACAGGGCGAACACCGGGGAGCTGTTTTTT.

V and J are TRBV12-5 and TRBJ2-4, with D tentatively TRBD1 (5 bases). The CDR3 is made up of 17 amino acids. The germline V and J ends were trimmed by 0 bases and 3 bases, with 15 bases remaining between them. Germline CDR1 is LGHNT and CDR2 is FRNRAP. CDR3 in amino acids: CASGLVLARAGKNIQYF. CDR3 sequence (DNA): TGTGCTAGTGGTTTGGTACTGGCCAGGGCTGGCAAAAACATTCAGTACTTC.

The CDR3 loop is CASSYLSYRRNQPQHF. CDR3 coding DNA: TGCGCCAGCAGCTACCTTTCTTACAGGCGGAATCAGCCCCAGCATTTT. The V and J genes are TRBV5-1 and TRBJ1-5; maybe TRBD1 (5 bases). The CDR3 has 16 amino acids. V was clipped by 3 bases and J by 4 bases, with 17 bases between them. The germline gives CDR1 SGHRS, CDR2 YFSETQ.

This chain links TRBV30 with TRBJ1-5; D remains unclear. The length of the CDR3 is 13 residues. The germline V gene encodes CDR1 GTSNPN and CDR2 SVGIG (reference sequence). Trimming took 0 bases from V and 7 from J, leaving 10 bases between them. CDR3 sequence reads: CAWSVRREQPQHF. In DNA, the CDR3 is TGTGCCTGGAGTGTAAGAAGGGAACAGCCCCAGCATTTT. The full variable domain, its missing parts supplied by reference TRBV30 and TRBJ1-5, is SQTIHQWPATLVQPVGSPLSLECTVEGTSNPNLYWYRQAAGRGLQLLFYSVGIGQISSEVPQNLSASRPQDRQFILSSKKLLLSDSGFYLCAWSVRREQPQHFGDGTRLSIL.

Here the CDR3 DNA reads TGTGCCAGTAGCAATAGGGACGGAGAAGAGACCCAGTACTTC. This translates into CASSNRDGEETQYF. The J gene is TRBJ2-5, the V gene TRBV19; D possibly matches TRBD1 or TRBD2 (5 bases each). V was clipped by 6 bases and J by 3 bases, with 14 bases between them. The CDR3 consists of 14 residues. Germline CDR1 and CDR2: LNHDA and SQIVND (reference sequence).

This clone has a handful of counts. The chain employs TRBV10-3 and TRBJ2-1, with 7 bases lining up with TRBD2. After removal of 4 bases from V and 5 bases from J, the junction contained 23 bases not matched to a gene. Germline V lookup: CDR1 ENHRY, CDR2 SYGVKD. This CDR3 contains 20 residues. The CDR3 region is CAISASILAAGKPFNNEQFF. The CDR3 DNA reads as TGTGCCATCAGTGCTTCTATCCTAGCGGCAGGCAAACCTTTCAACAATGAGCAGTTCTTC.

V is TRBV6-5 and J is TRBJ1-1; D possibly corresponds to TRBD1 (6 bases). This CDR3 comprises 13 residues. V gave up 10 bases and J gave up 9 bases, with 21 bases separating them. Germline V gene lookup returns CDR1 MNHEY and CDR2 SVGAGI. The CDR3 DNA sequence: TGTGCCACCGGACTGGCCGAGAGGGGGAAAGCTTTCTTT. The encoded protein is CATGLAERGKAFF.